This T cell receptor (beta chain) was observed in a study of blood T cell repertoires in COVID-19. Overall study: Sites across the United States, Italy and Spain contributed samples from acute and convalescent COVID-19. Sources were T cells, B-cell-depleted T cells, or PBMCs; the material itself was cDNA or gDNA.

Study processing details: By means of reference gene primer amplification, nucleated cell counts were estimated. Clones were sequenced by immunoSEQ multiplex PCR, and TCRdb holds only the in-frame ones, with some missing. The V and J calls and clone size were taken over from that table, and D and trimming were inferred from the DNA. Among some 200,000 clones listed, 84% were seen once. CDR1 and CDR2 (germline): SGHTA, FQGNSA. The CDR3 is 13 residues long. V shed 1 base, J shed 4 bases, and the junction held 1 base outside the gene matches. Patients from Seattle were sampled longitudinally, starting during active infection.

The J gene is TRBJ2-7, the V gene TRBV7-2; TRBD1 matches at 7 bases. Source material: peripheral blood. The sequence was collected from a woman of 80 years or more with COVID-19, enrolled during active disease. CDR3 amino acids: CASSLGRGYEQYV. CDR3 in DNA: TGTGCCAGCAGCTTAGGCAGGGGGTACGAGCAGTACGTC.